This T cell receptor beta chain was identified in a study of vaccination and CD4 T cells after COVID-19. The overall study: Participants were vaccinated with two doses, given as either BNT162b2 or mRNA-1273 vaccine.

Cultured CD4+ T cells had their DNA profiled by the Oncomine TCR Beta short-read assay. TCRdb recomputed calls from the PCR reads with MiXCR, one row per CDR3 protein. The sample includes 9,000 to 15,000 distinct CDR3 sequences, roughly 43% of them seen just once. Regarding treatment: approximately 9-day PBMC culture with coronavirus spike peptide pools or control peptides (ViraFEST assay). Per germline, CDR1 DFQATT and CDR2 SNEGSKA (reference sequence). V lost 5 bases and J 7 bases, leaving 11 bases between the germline ends. The CDR3 runs to 11 residues. Comment on this clonotype: Its antigen is still unknown.

This sequence originates from a human donor who had recovered from COVID-19. The sequenced sample consisted of CD4+ T cells from blood, cultured in vitro. The V gene is TRBV20-1, the J gene TRBJ2-5; D assignment may be TRBD1 or TRBD2 (5 bases each). In DNA form, the CDR3 reads TGCAGTGCTCGGGACGCGTGGACCCAGTACTTC. It codes for CSARDAWTQYF.